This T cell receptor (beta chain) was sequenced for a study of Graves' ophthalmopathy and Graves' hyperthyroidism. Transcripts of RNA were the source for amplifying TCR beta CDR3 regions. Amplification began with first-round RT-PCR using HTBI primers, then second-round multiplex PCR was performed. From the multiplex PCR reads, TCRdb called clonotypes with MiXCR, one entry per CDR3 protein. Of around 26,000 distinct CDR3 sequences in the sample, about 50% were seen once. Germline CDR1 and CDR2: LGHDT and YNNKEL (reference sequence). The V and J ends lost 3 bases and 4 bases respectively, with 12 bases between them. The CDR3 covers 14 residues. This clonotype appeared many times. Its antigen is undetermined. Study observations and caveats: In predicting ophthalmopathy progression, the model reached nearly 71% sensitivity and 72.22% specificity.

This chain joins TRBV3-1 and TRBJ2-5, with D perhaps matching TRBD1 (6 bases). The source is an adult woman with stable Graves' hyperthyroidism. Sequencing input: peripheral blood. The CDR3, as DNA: TGTGCCAGCAGCCACAGGGGTGGCGGAGAGACCCAGTACTTC. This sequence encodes CASSHRGGGETQYF.